The text below deals with one TCR beta chain. No antigen is known for it. Base quality data are lacking; no much larger clone is found one base away. Library construction relied on the immunoSEQ multiplex PCR assay. TCRdb provides this immuneACCESS table in a form limited to in-frame rearrangements. Some clones are lacking; in checked studies, under half of them reflect an unresolved V gene, and why the rest are absent is not known. The table for this sample lists 200,000 or so clones; about 91% of them were counted only once. The ten largest clones take up approximately 2% of the sample. CDR1 is given as KGHSH and CDR2 as LQKENI, both from the germline V gene. Trimming leaves V shorter by 1 base and J shorter by 4 bases, with the junction holding 11 bases beyond the gene matches. There are 17 amino acids in the CDR3, from cysteine to phenylalanine inclusive. The entry retains the CDR3 DNA only, 51 bases that are in frame from base 1.

This sample is part of a study of control samples from healthy donors and cancer patients (dated by TCRdb to about 2020). The sequence was collected from a man aged 25 to 40 in good health. The V gene is TRBV18 and the J gene is TRBJ1-2, and TRBD1 matches 8 of the central bases. Sequencing was done on a sample of blood. CDR3 loop: CASSPQKGQGATYGYTF. The DNA is TGTGCCAGCTCACCACAAAAGGGCCAGGGGGCGACCTATGGCTACACCTTC.